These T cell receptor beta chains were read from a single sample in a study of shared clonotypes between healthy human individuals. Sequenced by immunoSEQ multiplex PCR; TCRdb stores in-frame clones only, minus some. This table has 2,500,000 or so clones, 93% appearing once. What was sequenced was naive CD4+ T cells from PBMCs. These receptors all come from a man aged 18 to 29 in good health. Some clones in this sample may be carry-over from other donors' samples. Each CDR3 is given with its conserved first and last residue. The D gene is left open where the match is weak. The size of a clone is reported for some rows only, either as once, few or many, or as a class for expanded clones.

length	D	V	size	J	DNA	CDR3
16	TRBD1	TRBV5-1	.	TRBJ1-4	TGCGCCAGCAGCTTGGAATCCCGGACAGGGTTTGAAAAACTGTTTTTT	CASSLESRTGFEKLFF
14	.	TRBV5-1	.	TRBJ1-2	TGCGCCAGCAGCTTGGCGGGGAGTAACTATGGCTACACCTTC	CASSLAGSNYGYTF
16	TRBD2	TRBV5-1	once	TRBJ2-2	TGCGCCAGCAGCCCCGGGACTAGCGGGATCGCCGGGGAGCTGTTTTTT	CASSPGTSGIAGELFF
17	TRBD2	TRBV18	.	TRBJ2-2	TGTGCCAGCTCACCACCGGGTCTAGCGGGAGGAACCGGGGAGCTGTTTTTT	CASSPPGLAGGTGELFF
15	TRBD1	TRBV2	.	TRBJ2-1	TGTGCCAGCAGTGCGGGCAGGGGGTCAAAAAATGAGCAGTTCTTC	CASSAGRGSKNEQFF
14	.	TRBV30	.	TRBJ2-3	TGTGCCTGGAGTGTACAGGCAGGAACAGATACGCAGTATTTT	CAWSVQAGTDTQYF
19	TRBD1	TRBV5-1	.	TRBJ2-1	TGCGCCAGCAGCTTGGACGGACAGGGGTCGTATAGGTCCTACAATGAGCAGTTCTTC	CASSLDGQGSYRSYNEQFF
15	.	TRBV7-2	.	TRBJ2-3	TGTGCCAGCACCGAGCCCGGACAGAGAGCAGATACGCAGTATTTT	CASTEPGQRADTQYF
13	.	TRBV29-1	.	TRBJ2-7	TGCAGCGTCCAGGGGCTACACTCCTACGAGCAGTACTTC	CSVQGLHSYEQYF
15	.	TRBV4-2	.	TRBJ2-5	TGTGCCAGCAGCCCCAGAAGGTACGGGGAAGAGACCCAGTACTTC	CASSPRRYGEETQYF
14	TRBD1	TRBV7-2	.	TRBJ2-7	TGTGCCAGCAGCCGGGACAGACCCACCTACGAGCAGTACTTC	CASSRDRPTYEQYF
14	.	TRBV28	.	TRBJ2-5	TGTGCCAGCCGTTCCAGGGTAACGGGGGAGACCCAGTACTTC	CASRSRVTGETQYF
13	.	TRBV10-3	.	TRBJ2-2	TGTGCCATCAGTGAGGCTGGACCTGCAGAGCTGTTTTTT	CAISEAGPAELFF
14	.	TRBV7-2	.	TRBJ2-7	TGTGCCAGCCGGGCGGCGTCAGCCTCCTACGAGCAGTACTTC	CASRAASASYEQYF
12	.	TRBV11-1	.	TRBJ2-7	TGTGCCAGCAGCTTACAGGGGCTAGAGCAGTACTTC	CASSLQGLEQYF
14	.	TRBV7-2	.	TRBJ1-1	TGTGCCAGCAGCTTATATACAGAGAACACTGAAGCTTTCTTT	CASSLYTENTEAFF